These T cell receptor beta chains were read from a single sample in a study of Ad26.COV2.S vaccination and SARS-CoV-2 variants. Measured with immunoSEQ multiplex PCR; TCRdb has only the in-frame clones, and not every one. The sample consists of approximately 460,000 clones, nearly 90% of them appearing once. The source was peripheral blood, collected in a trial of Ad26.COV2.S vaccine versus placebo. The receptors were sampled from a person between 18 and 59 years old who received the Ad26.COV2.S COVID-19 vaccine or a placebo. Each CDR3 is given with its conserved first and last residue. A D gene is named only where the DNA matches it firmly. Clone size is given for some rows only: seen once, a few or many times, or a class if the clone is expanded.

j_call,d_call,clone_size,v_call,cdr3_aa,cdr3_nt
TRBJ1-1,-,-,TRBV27,CASRRNQGWNTEAFF,TGTGCCAGCAGGAGAAATCAGGGGTGGAACACTGAAGCTTTCTTT
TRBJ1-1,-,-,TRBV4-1,CASSPTPNTEAFF,TGCGCCAGCAGCCCCACACCGAACACTGAAGCTTTCTTT
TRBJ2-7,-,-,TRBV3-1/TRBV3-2,CASSQGTYSEQYF,TGTGCCAGCAGCCAAGGGACTTACTCCGAGCAGTACTTC
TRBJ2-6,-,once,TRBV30,CACMISGANVLTF,TGTGCCTGTATGATCTCTGGGGCCAACGTCCTGACTTTC
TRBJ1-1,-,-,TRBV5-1,CASSLDRAITEAFF,TGCGCCAGCAGCTTGGATCGGGCGATCACTGAAGCTTTCTTT
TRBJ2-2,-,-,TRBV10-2,CASSVAGVNTGELFF,TGCGCCAGCAGTGTAGCAGGGGTCAACACCGGGGAGCTGTTTTTT
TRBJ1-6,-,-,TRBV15,CATSDSQNYNSPLHF,TGTGCCACCAGCGACAGCCAGAACTATAATTCACCCCTCCACTTT
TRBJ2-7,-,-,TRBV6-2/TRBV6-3,CASSYSEVAQYEQYF,TGTGCCAGCAGTTACTCCGAGGTAGCCCAGTACGAGCAGTACTTC
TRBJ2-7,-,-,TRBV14,CASSQDAGGQPYEQYF,TGTGCCAGCAGCCAAGATGCGGGGGGACAGCCCTACGAGCAGTACTTC
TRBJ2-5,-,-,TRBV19,CASSPGTDKGRTQYF,TGTGCCAGTAGTCCCGGGACTGACAAGGGGAGGACCCAGTACTTC
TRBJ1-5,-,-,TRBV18,CASSPGGPVQPQHF,TGTGCCAGCTCACCGGGAGGCCCAGTTCAGCCCCAGCATTTT
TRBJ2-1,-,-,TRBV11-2,CASSPQKTYNEQFF,TGTGCCAGCAGCCCCCAGAAAACCTACAATGAGCAGTTCTTC
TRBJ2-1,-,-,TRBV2,CANYRQPGRYNEQFF,TGTGCCAACTACCGGCAACCTGGACGGTACAATGAGCAGTTCTTC
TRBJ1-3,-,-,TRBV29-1,CSVRGAGNTIYF,TGCAGCGTCAGGGGAGCTGGAAACACCATATATTTT
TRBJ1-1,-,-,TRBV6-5,CASNPINRNTEAFF,TGTGCCAGCAACCCGATAAACAGGAACACTGAAGCTTTCTTT
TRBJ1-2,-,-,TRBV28,CASSPDRPYGYTF,TGTGCCAGCAGCCCAGACAGGCCCTATGGCTACACCTTC
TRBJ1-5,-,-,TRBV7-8,CASSLRPDSGNQPQHF,TGTGCCAGCAGCTTACGTCCGGATTCTGGAAATCAGCCCCAGCATTTT
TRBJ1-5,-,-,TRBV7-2,CASSLFSPGTNQPQHF,TGTGCCAGCAGCTTATTCTCACCAGGGACGAATCAGCCCCAGCATTTT
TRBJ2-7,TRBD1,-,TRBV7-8,CASSPYRDRNYEQYF,TGTGCCAGCAGCCCCTACCGGGACAGGAACTACGAGCAGTACTTC
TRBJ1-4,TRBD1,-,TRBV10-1,CASSDPGGVGKLFF,TGCGCCAGCAGTGACCCAGGGGGCGTTGGAAAACTGTTTTTT
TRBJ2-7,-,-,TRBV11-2,CASSLYQDHYEQYF,TGTGCCAGCAGCCTGTACCAGGACCACTACGAGCAGTACTTC
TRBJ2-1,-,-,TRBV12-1,CASSFARDRGFNNEQFF,TGTGCCAGCAGCTTTGCCCGGGACAGGGGTTTTAACAATGAGCAGTTCTTC
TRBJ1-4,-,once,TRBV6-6,CASSYAQGTNEKLFF,TGTGCCAGCAGTTACGCTCAGGGGACTAATGAAAAACTGTTTTTT
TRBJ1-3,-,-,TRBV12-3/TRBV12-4,CATSRQGNTIYF,TGTGCCACCTCGCGGCAGGGAAACACCATATATTTT
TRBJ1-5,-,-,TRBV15,CATSRDLLGGDYSNQPQHF,TGTGCCACCAGCAGAGATCTGTTAGGGGGGGACTATAGCAATCAGCCCCAGCATTTT
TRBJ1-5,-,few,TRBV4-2,CASSQAGDGQPQHF,TGTGCCAGCAGCCAAGCAGGGGACGGACAGCCCCAGCATTTT
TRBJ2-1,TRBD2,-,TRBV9,CASSGRTSGGSEQFF,TGTGCCAGCAGCGGGCGGACTAGCGGGGGCTCTGAGCAGTTCTTC
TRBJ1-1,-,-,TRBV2,CASSFNRNTEAFF,TGTGCCAGCAGTTTTAACCGTAACACTGAAGCTTTCTTT
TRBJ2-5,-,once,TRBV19,CASSLKGRPSVETQYF,TGTGCCAGTAGCCTAAAGGGGAGACCTAGCGTGGAGACCCAGTACTTC
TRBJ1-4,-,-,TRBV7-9,CASVKGGFATNEKLFF,TGTGCCAGCGTTAAAGGAGGTTTCGCAACTAATGAAAAACTGTTTTTT
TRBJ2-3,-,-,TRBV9,CASSVSLTDLDTQYF,TGTGCCAGCAGCGTGTCTTTAACCGACCTAGATACGCAGTATTTT
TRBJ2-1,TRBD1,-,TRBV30,CAWSDGQGVGFEQFF,TGTGCCTGGAGTGACGGACAGGGTGTGGGGTTTGAGCAGTTCTTC
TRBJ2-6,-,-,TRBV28,CASSFYRMNSGANVLTF,TGTGCCAGCAGTTTCTACAGGATGAATTCTGGGGCCAACGTCCTGACTTTC
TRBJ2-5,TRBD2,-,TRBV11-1,CASSPGLAETQYF,TGTGCCAGCAGCCCAGGACTAGCGGAGACCCAGTACTTC
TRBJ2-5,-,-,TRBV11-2,CASSPPRGPPQETQYF,TGTGCCAGCAGCCCCCCCCGCGGACCTCCCCAAGAGACCCAGTACTTC
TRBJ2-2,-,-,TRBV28,CASSYRVNTGELFF,TGTGCCAGCAGTTACAGGGTGAACACCGGGGAGCTGTTTTTT
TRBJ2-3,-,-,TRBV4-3,CASSQFVGDTQYF,TGCGCCAGCAGCCAATTTGTGGGAGATACGCAGTATTTT
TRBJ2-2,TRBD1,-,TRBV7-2,CASSLVTGTGELFF,TGTGCCAGCAGCTTAGTGACAGGGACCGGGGAGCTGTTTTTT
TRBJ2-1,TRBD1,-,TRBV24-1,CATSDPGQGGSYNEQFF,TGTGCCACCAGTGATCCCGGACAGGGCGGGTCCTACAATGAGCAGTTCTTC
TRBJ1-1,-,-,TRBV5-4,CASGEGYVEAFF,TGTGCCAGCGGGGAGGGATACGTTGAAGCTTTCTTT
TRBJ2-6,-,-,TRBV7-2,CASSFLITGANVLTF,TGTGCCAGCAGCTTCCTGATTACTGGGGCCAACGTCCTGACTTTC
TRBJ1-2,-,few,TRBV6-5,CASSYSGRGGYGYTF,TGTGCCAGCAGTTACTCGGGTAGGGGCGGGTATGGCTACACCTTC
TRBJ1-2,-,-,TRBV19,CASSIFGDALYGYTF,TGTGCCAGTAGTATTTTCGGGGACGCCCTCTATGGCTACACCTTC
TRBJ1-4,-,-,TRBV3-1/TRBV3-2,CASSSQGAAREKLFF,TGTGCCAGCAGCTCACAGGGAGCGGCTAGGGAAAAACTGTTTTTT
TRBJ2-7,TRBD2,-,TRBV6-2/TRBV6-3,CASSYPGRVIYEQYF,TGTGCCAGCAGTTACCCCGGGAGGGTGATCTACGAGCAGTACTTC
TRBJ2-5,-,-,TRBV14,CASSQVLVPGPGTETQYF,TGTGCCAGCAGCCAAGTTCTAGTCCCGGGACCAGGGACAGAGACCCAGTACTTC
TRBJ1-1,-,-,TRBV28,CASSNRVGDTEAFF,TGTGCCAGCAGTAATCGGGTAGGGGACACTGAAGCTTTCTTT
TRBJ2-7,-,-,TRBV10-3,CAISDAGVTSYEQYF,TGTGCCATCAGTGATGCCGGGGTAACATCCTACGAGCAGTACTTC
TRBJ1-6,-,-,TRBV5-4,CASSLGTNNSPLHF,TGTGCCAGCAGCCTTGGGACAAACAATTCACCCCTCCACTTT
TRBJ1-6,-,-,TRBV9,CASSVELRAGSPLHF,TGTGCCAGCAGCGTAGAGTTGAGGGCCGGTTCACCCCTCCACTTT
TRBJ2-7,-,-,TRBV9,CASSAGTSTYEQYF,TGTGCCAGCAGCGCCGGGACGAGCACCTACGAGCAGTACTTC
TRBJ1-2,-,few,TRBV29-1,CSVEDREVVF,TGCAGCGTTGAAGACAGGGAGGTAGTCTTC
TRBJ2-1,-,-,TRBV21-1,CASSKSPSPAPYNEQFF,TGTGCCAGCAGCAAATCGCCTAGTCCAGCACCCTACAATGAGCAGTTCTTC
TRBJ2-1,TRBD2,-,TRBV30,CAWTRLKAGGSSYNEQFF,TGTGCCTGGACCAGATTAAAAGCGGGAGGGAGCTCCTACAATGAGCAGTTCTTC
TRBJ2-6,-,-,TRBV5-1,CASSLAQQGGSGANVLTF,TGCGCCAGCAGCTTGGCTCAGCAGGGCGGCTCTGGGGCCAACGTCCTGACTTTC
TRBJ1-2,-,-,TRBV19,CASTGRDGYTF,TGTGCCAGTACTGGTCGGGATGGCTACACCTTC
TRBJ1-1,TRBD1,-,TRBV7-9,CASSLAQGQKAFF,TGTGCCAGCAGCTTAGCGCAGGGACAGAAAGCTTTCTTT